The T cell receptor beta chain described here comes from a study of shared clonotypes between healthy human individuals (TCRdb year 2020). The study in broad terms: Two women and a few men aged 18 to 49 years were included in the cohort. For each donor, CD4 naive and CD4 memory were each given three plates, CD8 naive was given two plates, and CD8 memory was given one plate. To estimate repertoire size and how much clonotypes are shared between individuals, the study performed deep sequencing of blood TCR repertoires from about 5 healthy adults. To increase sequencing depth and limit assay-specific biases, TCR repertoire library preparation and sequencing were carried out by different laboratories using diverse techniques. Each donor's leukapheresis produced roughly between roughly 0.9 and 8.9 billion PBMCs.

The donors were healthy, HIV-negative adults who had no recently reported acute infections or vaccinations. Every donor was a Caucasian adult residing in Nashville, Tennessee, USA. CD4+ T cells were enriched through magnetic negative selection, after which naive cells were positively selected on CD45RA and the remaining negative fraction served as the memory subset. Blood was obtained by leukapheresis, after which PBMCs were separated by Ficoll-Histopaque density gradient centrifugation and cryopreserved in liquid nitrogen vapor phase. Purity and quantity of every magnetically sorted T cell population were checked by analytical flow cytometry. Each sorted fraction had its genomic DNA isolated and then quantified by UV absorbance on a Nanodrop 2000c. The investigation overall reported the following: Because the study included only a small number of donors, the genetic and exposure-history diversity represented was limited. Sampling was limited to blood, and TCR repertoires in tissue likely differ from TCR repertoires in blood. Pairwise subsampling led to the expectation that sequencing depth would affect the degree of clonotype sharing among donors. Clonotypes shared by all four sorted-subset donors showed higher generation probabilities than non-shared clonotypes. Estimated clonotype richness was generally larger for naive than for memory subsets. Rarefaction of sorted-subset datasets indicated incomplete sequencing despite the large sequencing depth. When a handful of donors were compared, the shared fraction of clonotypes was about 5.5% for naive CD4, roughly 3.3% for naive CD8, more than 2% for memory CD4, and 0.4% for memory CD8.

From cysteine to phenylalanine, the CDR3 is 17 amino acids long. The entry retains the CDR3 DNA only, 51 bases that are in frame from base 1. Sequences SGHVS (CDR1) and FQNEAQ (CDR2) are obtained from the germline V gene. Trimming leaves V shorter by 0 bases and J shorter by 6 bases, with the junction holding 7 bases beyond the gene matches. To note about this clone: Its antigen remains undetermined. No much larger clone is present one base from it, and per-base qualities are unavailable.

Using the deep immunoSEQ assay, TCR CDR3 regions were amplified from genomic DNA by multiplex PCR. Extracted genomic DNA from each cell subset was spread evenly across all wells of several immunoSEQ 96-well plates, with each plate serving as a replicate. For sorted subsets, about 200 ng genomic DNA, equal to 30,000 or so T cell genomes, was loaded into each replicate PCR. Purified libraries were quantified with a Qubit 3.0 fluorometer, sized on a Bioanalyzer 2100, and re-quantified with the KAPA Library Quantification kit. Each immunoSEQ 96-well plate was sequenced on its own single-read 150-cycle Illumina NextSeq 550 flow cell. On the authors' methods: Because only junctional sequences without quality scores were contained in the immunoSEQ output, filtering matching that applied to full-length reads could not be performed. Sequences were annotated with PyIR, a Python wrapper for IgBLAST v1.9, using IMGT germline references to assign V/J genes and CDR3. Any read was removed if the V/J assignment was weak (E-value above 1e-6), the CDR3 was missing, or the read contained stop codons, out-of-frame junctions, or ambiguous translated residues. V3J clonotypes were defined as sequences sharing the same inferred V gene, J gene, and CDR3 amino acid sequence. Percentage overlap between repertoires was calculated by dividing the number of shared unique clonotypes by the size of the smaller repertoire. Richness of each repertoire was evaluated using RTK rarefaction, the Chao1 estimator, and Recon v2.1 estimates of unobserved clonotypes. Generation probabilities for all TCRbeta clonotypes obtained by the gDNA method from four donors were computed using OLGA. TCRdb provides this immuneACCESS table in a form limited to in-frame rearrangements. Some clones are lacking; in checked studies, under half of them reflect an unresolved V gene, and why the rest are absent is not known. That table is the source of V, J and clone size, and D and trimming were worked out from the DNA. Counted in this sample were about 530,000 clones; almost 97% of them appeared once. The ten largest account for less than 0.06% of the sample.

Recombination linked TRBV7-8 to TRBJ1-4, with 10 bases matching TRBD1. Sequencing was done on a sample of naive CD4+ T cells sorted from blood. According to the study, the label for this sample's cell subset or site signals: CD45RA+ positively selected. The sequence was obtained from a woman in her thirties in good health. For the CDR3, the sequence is CASSLARAGQGHEKLFF. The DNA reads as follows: TGTGCCAGCAGCTTAGCTAGGGCGGGACAGGGGCATGAAAAACTGTTTTTT.